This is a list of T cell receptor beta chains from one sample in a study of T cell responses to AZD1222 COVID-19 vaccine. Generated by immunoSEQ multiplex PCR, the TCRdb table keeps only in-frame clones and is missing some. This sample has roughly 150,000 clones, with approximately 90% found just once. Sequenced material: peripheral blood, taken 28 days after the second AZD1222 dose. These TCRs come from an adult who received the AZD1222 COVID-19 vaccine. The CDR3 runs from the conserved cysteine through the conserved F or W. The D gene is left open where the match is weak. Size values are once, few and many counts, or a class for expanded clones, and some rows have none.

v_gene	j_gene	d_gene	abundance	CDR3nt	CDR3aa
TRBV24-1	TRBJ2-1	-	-	TGTGCCACCAGTGATTTGCAGGGGACGAACTACAATGAGCAGTTCTTC	CATSDLQGTNYNEQFF
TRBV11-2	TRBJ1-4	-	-	TGTGCCAGCAGCTTAGATGGTATGACAGGCTTTCCCCCGACTAATGAAAAACTGTTTTTT	CASSLDGMTGFPPTNEKLFF
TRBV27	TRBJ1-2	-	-	TGTGCCAGCAGTTTATCCCGCGGGGACTATGGCTACACCTTC	CASSLSRGDYGYTF
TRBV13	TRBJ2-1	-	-	TGTGCCAGCAGCTTAGATATTGGGGCCTTCCAAATAGATGAGCAGTTCTTC	CASSLDIGAFQIDEQFF
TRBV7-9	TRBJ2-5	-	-	TGTGCCAGCAGCTTAGGTCGGGTTGGGGAGACCCAGTACTTC	CASSLGRVGETQYF
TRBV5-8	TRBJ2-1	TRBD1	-	TGTGCCAGCAGCCTGTCCGGGACAGTTCCGAGCTCCTACAATGAGCAGTTCTTC	CASSLSGTVPSSYNEQFF
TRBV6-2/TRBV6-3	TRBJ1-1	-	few	TGTGCCAGCAGTTTCCAGTGGGGAGAGGGTGAAGCTTTCTTT	CASSFQWGEGEAFF
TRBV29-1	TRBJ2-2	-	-	TGCAGCGTTGCCGGGGCGGACACGAACACCGGGGAGCTGTTTTTT	CSVAGADTNTGELFF
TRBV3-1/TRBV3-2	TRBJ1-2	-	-	TGTGCCAGCAGCCAAGAGGAGGGGCTCGTCTATGGCTACACCTTC	CASSQEEGLVYGYTF
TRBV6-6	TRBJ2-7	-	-	TGTGCCAGCAGTCTTCTTGGTGGGGGAGGTTCCTACGAGCAGTACTTC	CASSLLGGGGSYEQYF
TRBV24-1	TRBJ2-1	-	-	TGTGCCACCAGTGATGTCCGGGCCCAGACTTACAATGAGCAGTTCTTC	CATSDVRAQTYNEQFF
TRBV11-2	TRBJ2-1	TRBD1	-	TGTGCCAGCAGCTTAGTCCCGGGGACAGGGTACAATGAGCAGTTCTTC	CASSLVPGTGYNEQFF
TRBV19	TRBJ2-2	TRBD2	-	TGTGCCAGTAGTATAGCTAGCGGGAGTAACACCGGGGAGCTGTTTTTT	CASSIASGSNTGELFF
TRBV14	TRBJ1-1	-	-	TGTGCCAGCAGCCCGACCAGGGTCATCGCTTTCTTT	CASSPTRVIAFF
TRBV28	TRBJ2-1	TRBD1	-	TGTGCCAGCAGTTTTCAGGGGGCGGCAAACAATGAGCAGTTCTTC	CASSFQGAANNEQFF
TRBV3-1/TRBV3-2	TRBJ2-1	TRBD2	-	TGTGCCAGCAGGCCCCTAGCGGGGGAGAACAATGAGCAGTTCTTC	CASRPLAGENNEQFF
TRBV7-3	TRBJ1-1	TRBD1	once	TGTGCCAGCAGCCCTAGGACAGGGCACGAAGCTTTCTTT	CASSPRTGHEAFF
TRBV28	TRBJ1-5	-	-	TGTGCCAGCAGGTTCTCAGGGGTTGGCAATCAGCCCCAGCATTTT	CASRFSGVGNQPQHF
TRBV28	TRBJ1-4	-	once	TGTGCCAGCAGTTTTGCAGGGGAGGGTGAAAAACTGTTTTTT	CASSFAGEGEKLFF
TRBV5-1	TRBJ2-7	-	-	TGCGCCAGCAGCTTGGATAGCCCGGTACGGGGCGAGCAGTACTTC	CASSLDSPVRGEQYF
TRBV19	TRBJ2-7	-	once	TGTGCCAGTAGTATAACTGGGGGATCCTACGAGCAGTACTTC	CASSITGGSYEQYF
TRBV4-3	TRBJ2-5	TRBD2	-	TGCGCCAGCAGCCAAGATCTGGGACTAGCAACAGAGACCCAGTACTTC	CASSQDLGLATETQYF
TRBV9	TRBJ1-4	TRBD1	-	TGTGCCAGCAGCGCTGGTTCAGGGGGCCAGGGGGAAAAACTGTTTTTT	CASSAGSGGQGEKLFF
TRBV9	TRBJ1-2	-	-	TGTGCCAGCAGCGTAGAGGGAATCCCAAAGGAGTATGGCTACACCTTC	CASSVEGIPKEYGYTF
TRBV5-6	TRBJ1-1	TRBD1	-	TGTGCCACCAGGGACAGGAACACTGAAGCTTTCTTT	CATRDRNTEAFF
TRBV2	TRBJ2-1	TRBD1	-	TGTGCCAGCAGCGCAACATCGACAGGGGGCGACTCCTACAATGAGCAGTTCTTC	CASSATSTGGDSYNEQFF
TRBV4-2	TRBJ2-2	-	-	TGTGCCAGCAGCCAAGAGACGGGGACCGGGGAGCTGTTTTTT	CASSQETGTGELFF
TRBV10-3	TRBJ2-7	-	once	TGTGCCATCCGGCCCGAGCAAAACTCCTACGAGCAGTACTTC	CAIRPEQNSYEQYF
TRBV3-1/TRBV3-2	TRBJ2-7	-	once	TGTGCCAGCAGCCAAGTCCCATCTAGGGCCTACGAGCAGTACTTC	CASSQVPSRAYEQYF
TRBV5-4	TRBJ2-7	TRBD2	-	TGTGCCAGCGGATCGGGACTAGCGGAGACCCCGATCGCCGAGCAGTACTTC	CASGSGLAETPIAEQYF
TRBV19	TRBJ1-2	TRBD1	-	TGTGCCAGTAGTATATCCACTCGGACAGGGGCTAATGGCTACACCTTC	CASSISTRTGANGYTF
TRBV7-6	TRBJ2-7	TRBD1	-	TGTGCCAGCAGCGCCTTGACAGGGGGCGATTACGAGCAGTACTTC	CASSALTGGDYEQYF